This T cell receptor beta chain was captured by sequencing in a study of blood T cell repertoires in COVID-19. Turning to the study itself: The study drew acute and convalescent COVID-19 samples from the United States, Italy and Spain. T cells, B-cell-depleted T cells, or PBMCs provided the cDNA or gDNA that served as material.

This table comes from immunoSEQ multiplex PCR, and its TCRdb copy is limited to in-frame clones, with some not included. Of over 200,000 clones in the sample, around 80% were seen once. CDR3 length: 16 amino acids. Germline values: CDR1 MGHDK, CDR2 SYGVNS. Trimming removed 7 bases from V and 0 bases from J, with 16 bases in between. Those who participated ranged in age from about 18 to 89 years and resided in 20 to 25 US areas. Symptom resolution, clearance, or two negative PCRs marked the recovered donors of Cohort 3. V is TRBV25-1 and J is TRBJ1-5, with D maybe TRBD1 (6 bases). Sequenced: PBMCs or T cells enriched from blood (not recorded which). This sequence was found in a middle-aged man who had recovered from COVID-19. Here the CDR3 DNA reads TGTGCCAGCACCGAAAGAACAGGGCTTAGCAATCAGCCCCAGCATTTT. It codes for CASTERTGLSNQPQHF.